A single T cell receptor beta chain is shown here with its context. Its antigen is unidentified. The entry originates in a study of shared clonotypes between healthy human individuals. CDR1 and CDR2 from the germline V gene are GTSNPN and SVGIG (reference sequence). V was pared by 2 bases and J by 0 bases, with 12 bases of the junction left unmatched. The CDR3 length is 17 residues. Study-level points and caveats: Clonotypes shared by all four donors outscored non-shared clonotypes in generation probability. The sharing of 5% to 6.5% of naive CD4 clonotypes was seen across a handful of donors.

Those who donated, Caucasian adults without exception, all lived in Nashville, Tennessee. Profiling relied on immunoSEQ multiplex PCR, and the TCRdb table lists in-frame clones only, not all of them. The sample shows approximately 500,000 clones, 90% to 97% of them seen only once. This sequence joins TRBV30 and TRBJ2-5; 7 bases map to TRBD1. This clonotype was obtained from a woman under 40 in good health. Sequencing input: naive CD4+ T cells sorted from blood. Sample subset: CD45RA+ positively selected. The CDR3, as DNA: TGTGCCTGGAGTTCGGCCCTCAGCAGGGGGTACCAAGAGACCCAGTACTTC. Translation: CAWSSALSRGYQETQYF.